Shown below are 10 T cell receptor beta chains from a single sample sequenced in a study of blood T cell repertoires in COVID-19. Data came from immunoSEQ multiplex PCR; TCRdb stores just in-frame clones and leaves some out. The table includes roughly 180,000 clones, roughly 76% detected once. Sample: peripheral blood. The source of these receptors is a woman aged 45-65 years with active or convalescent COVID-19.

The chain is built from TRBV5-5 and TRBJ1-3; D unresolved. This CDR3 comprises 16 residues. Germline lookup yields CDR1 SGHKS and CDR2 YYEKEE (reference sequence). The V and J ends lost 0 bases and 1 base respectively, with 11 bases between them. The CDR3 spells CASSLGAPESGNTIYF. Here the CDR3 DNA reads TGTGCCAGCAGCTTGGGAGCTCCGGAGTCTGGAAACACCATATATTTT.

The rearrangement uses TRBV5-1 and TRBJ1-1, with D possibly being TRBD1 (5 bases). Trimming removed 4 bases from V and 3 bases from J, with 10 bases in between. Germline values: CDR1 SGHRS, CDR2 YFSETQ. CDR3 length: 13 residues. The CDR3 region is CASSQDSDTEAFF. For the CDR3, the DNA is TGCGCCAGCAGCCAAGACAGCGACACTGAAGCTTTCTTT.

The CDR3: CASSPPLSNQPQHF. CDR3 in DNA: TGTGCCAGCAGCCCCCCGCTAAGCAATCAGCCCCAGCATTTT. This chain links TRBV7-2 with TRBJ1-5; no clear D gene. Trimming shortened V by 5 bases and J by 1 base, and 9 bases separated the two germline ends. This CDR3 has 14 amino acids. Germline V gives CDR1 SGHTA, CDR2 FQGNSA.

V gene TRBV4-3 combines with J gene TRBJ2-7; 7 nucleotides match TRBD2. With 1 base clipped from V and 1 base from J, the junction kept 7 bases outside the gene matches. The CDR3 sequence is 16 residues long. Germline V gene data show CDR1 as LGHNA and CDR2 as YSLEER. CDR3 nucleotides: TGCGCCAGCAGCCAAGCCGGGGTAGCGGGTTCCTACGAGCAGTACTTC. Protein: CASSQAGVAGSYEQYF.

The J gene is TRBJ2-1, the V gene TRBV20-1; 8 nucleotides line up with TRBD2. V lost 3 bases to trimming and J lost 0 bases; unmatched junction nucleotides: 10. The CDR3 consists of 17 residues. Germline values: CDR1 DFQATT, CDR2 SNEGSKA (reference sequence). CDR3 nucleotide sequence: TGCAGTGCTAGTCCCACTCGACTAGCGTACTCCTACAATGAGCAGTTCTTC. This codes for CSASPTRLAYSYNEQFF.

The CDR3 is CASRPDRDYGYTF. CDR3 coding DNA: TGTGCCAGCAGGCCGGACAGGGACTATGGCTACACCTTC. The chain joins TRBV5-6 to TRBJ1-2; 8 bases fit TRBD1. Germline values: CDR1 SGHDT, CDR2 YYEEEE. Trimming at V came to 5 bases and at J to 3 bases, leaving 3 bases not matched to a gene. This CDR3 is built from 13 residues.

This clone came up once. The chain recombines TRBV6-5 with TRBJ1-1, with D possibly being TRBD1 (6 bases). Looked up from germline, CDR1 is MNHEY and CDR2 is SVGAGI. V gave up 4 bases and J gave up 8 bases, with 17 bases separating them. The CDR3 is 14 residues long. The CDR3 DNA follows: TGTGCCAGCAGTTCTCCGGGACACGGCACAGAAGCTTTCTTT. Encoded protein: CASSSPGHGTEAFF.

This chain links TRBV11-2 with TRBJ1-1; no firm D call. The CDR3 contains 13 residues. V was clipped by 2 bases and J by 1 base, with 5 bases between them. Germline V gene lookup returns CDR1 SGHAT and CDR2 FQNNGV. The CDR3 DNA follows: TGTGCCAGCAGCTTATCCGGGAACACTGAAGCTTTCTTT. Its translation is CASSLSGNTEAFF.

The chain is built from TRBV5-1 and TRBJ2-4, with 9 positions matching TRBD1. The CDR3 is 16 residues long. The trim removed 5 bases at V and 3 bases at J, leaving 9 bases unmatched. Germline V gene lookup returns CDR1 SGHRS and CDR2 YFSETQ. This CDR3 is CASRGQGERVKNIQYF. CDR3 DNA: TGCGCCAGCAGGGGACAGGGCGAGAGGGTCAAAAACATTCAGTACTTC.

The CDR3 bases are TGTGCCAGCAGATCGGACAGGAGCTCCTACAATGAGCAGTTCTTC. It translates to CASRSDRSSYNEQFF. The V gene is TRBV6-5, the J gene TRBJ2-1; 7 bases are shared with TRBD1. The trim removed 6 bases at V and 0 bases at J, leaving 5 bases unmatched. Germline CDR1 reads MNHEY; CDR2 reads SVGAGI. This CDR3 contains 15 residues.